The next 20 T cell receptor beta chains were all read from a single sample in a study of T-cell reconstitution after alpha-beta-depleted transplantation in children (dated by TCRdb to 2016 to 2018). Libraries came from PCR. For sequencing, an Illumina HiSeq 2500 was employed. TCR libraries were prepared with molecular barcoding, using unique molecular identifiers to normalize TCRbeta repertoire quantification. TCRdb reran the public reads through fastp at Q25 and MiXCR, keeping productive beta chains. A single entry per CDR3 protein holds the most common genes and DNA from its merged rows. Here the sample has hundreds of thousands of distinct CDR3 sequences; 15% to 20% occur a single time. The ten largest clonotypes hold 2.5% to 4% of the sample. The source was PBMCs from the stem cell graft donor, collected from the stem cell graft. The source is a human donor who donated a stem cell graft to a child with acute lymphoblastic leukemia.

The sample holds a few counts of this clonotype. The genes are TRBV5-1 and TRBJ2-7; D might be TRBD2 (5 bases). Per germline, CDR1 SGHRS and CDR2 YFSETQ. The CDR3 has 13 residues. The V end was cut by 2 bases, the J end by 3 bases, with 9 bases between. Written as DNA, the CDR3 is TGCGCCAGCAGCTTCGGGATCGACTACGAGCAGTACTTC. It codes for CASSFGIDYEQYF.

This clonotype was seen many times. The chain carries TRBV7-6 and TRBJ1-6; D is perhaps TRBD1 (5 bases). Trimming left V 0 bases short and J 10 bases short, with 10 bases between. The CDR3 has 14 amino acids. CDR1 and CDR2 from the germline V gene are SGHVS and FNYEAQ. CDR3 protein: CASSLAGVGSPLHF. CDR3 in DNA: TGTGCCAGCAGCTTAGCAGGGGTTGGCTCACCCCTCCACTTT.

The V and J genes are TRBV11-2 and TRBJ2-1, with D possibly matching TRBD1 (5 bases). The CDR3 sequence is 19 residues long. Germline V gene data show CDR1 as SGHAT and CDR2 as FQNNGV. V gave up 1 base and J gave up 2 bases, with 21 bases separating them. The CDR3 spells CASSLVQAAVVLAYNEQFF. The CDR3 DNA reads TGTGCCAGCAGCTTAGTACAGGCTGCTGTGGTCCTTGCCTACAATGAGCAGTTCTTC.

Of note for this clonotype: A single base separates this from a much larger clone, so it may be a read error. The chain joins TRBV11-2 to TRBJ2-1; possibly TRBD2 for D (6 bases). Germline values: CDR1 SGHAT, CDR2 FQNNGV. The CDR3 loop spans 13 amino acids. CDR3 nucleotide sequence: TGTGCCAGCAGGAATAGCGGTTACAATGAGCATTTCTTC. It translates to CASRNSGYNEHFF.

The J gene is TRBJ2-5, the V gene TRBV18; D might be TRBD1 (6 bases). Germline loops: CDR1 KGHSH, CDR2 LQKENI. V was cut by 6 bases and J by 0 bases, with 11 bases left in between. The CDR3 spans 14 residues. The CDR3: CASSPGQHQETQYF. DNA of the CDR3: TGTGCCAGCTCCCCGGGACAACACCAAGAGACCCAGTACTTC.

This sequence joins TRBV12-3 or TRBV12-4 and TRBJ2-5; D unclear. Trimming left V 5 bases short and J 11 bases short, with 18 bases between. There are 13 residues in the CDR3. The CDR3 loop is CASSPRRARGQYF. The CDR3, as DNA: TGTGCCAGCAGTCCCCGTCGGGCTAGAGGACAGTACTTC.

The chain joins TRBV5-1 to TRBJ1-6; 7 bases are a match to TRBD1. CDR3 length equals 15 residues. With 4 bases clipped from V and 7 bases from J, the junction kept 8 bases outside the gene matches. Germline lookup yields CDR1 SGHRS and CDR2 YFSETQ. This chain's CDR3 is CASSGGQRNNSPLHF. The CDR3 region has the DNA TGCGCCAGCAGCGGGGGACAGCGAAACAATTCACCCCTCCACTTT.

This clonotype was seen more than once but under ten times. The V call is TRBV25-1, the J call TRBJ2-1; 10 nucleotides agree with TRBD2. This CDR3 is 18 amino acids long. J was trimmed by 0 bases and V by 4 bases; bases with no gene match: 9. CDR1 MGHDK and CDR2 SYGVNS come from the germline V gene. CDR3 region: CASSAPGGLADSYNEQFF. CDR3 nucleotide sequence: TGTGCCAGCAGTGCCCCTGGAGGACTAGCGGACTCCTACAATGAGCAGTTCTTC.

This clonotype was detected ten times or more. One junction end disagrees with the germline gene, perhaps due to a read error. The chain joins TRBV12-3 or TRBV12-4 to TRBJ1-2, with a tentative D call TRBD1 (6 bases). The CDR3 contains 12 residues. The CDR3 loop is CASSLGTYGYTF. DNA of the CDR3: TGTGCCAGCAGCTTAGGGACATATGGCTACACCTTC.

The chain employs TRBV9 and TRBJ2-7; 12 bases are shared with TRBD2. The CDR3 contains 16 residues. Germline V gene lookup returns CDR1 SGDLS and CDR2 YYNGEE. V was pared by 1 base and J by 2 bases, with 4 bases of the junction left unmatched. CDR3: CASSVSLAGGAYEQYF. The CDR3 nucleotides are TGTGCCAGCAGCGTATCACTAGCGGGGGGAGCCTACGAGCAGTACTTC.

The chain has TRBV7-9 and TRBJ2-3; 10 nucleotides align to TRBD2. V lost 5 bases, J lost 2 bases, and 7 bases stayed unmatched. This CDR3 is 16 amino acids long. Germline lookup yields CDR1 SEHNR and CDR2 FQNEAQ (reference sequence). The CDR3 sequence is CASSPPTSGPTDTQYF. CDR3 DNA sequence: TGTGCCAGCAGCCCTCCGACTAGCGGGCCCACAGATACGCAGTATTTT.

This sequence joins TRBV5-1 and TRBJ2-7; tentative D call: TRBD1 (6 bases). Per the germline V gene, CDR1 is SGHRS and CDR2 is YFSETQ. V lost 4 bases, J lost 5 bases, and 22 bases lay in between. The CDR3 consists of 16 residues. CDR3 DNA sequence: TGCGCCAGCAGCCTGCTTTGGGCAGGGGTCCGGAACGAGCAGTACTTC. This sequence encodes CASSLLWAGVRNEQYF.

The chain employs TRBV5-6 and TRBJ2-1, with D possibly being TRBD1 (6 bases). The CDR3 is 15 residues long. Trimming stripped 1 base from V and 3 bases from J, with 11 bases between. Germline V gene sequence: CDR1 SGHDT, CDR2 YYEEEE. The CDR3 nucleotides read TGTGCCAGCAGCTTGAAGGGGGTCGGCTACAATGAGCAGTTCTTC. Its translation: CASSLKGVGYNEQFF.

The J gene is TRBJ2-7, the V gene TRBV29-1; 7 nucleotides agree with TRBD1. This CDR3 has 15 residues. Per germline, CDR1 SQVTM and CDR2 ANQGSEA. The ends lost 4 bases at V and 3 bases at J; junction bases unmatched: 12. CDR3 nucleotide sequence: TGCAGCGTTGGGGGATCCGGGACAGCTCTCTACGAGCAGTACTTC. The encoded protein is CSVGGSGTALYEQYF.

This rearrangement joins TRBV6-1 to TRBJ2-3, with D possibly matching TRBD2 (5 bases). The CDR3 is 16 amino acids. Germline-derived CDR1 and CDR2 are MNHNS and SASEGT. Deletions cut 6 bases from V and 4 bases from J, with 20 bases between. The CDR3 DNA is TGTGCCAGCAGGGATCCCTTTTGGGAGAGAGCAGATACGCAGTATTTT. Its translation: CASRDPFWERADTQYF.

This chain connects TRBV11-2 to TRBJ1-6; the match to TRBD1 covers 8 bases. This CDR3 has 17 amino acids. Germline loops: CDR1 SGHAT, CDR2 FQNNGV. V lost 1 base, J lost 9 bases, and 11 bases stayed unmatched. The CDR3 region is CASSLVAQGAMGSPLHF. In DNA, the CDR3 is TGTGCCAGCAGCTTAGTGGCCCAGGGGGCGATGGGTTCACCCCTCCACTTT.

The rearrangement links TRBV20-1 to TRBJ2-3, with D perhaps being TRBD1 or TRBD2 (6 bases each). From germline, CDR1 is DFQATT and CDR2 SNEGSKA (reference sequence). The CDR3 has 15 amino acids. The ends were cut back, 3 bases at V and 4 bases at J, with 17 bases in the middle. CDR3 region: CSASEEGRGADTQYF. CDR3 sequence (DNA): TGCAGTGCTAGTGAGGAGGGCAGGGGAGCAGATACGCAGTATTTT.

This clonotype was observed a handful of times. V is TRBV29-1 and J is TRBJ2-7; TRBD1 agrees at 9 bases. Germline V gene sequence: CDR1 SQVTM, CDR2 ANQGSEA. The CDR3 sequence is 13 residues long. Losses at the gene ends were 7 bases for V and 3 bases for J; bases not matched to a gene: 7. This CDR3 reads CSGGGQGYYEQYF. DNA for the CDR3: TGCAGCGGTGGGGGACAGGGATACTACGAGCAGTACTTC.

The CDR3 sequence is CASSLATYNEQFF. DNA of the CDR3: TGTGCCAGCAGCTTAGCGACGTACAATGAGCAGTTCTTC. The chain recombines TRBV7-9 with TRBJ2-1; D call uncertain. This CDR3 spans 13 amino acids. V lost 0 bases to trimming and J lost 4 bases, with 4 bases between them. Germline V gene lookup returns CDR1 SEHNR and CDR2 FQNEAQ (reference sequence). The full variable domain, with the rest looked up from reference TRBV7-9 and TRBJ2-1, is DTGVSQNPRHKITKRGQNVTFRCDPISEHNRLYWYRQTLGQGPEFLTYFQNEAQLEKSRLLSDRFSAERPKGSFSTLEIQRTEQGDSAMYLCASSLATYNEQFFGPGTRLTVL.

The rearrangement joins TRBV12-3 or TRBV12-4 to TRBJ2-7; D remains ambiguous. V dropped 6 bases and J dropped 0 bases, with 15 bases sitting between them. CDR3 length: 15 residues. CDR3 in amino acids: CASSSHQKSSYEQYF. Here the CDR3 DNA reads TGTGCCAGCAGCTCACACCAAAAGAGCTCCTACGAGCAGTACTTC.